This T cell receptor (beta chain) is drawn from a study of T cell repertoires in cytomegalovirus infection. Study context: Selection of CMV epitopes for the study included recently identified HLA-C-restricted and well-studied HLA-B-restricted ones. Public TCR beta signatures were indicative of both CMV infection and a matching HLA type.

TCRdb recomputed calls from the reads with MiXCR, one row per CDR3 protein. The sample has about 890,000 distinct CDR3 sequences, about a third seen once. Losses at the gene ends were 1 base for V and 0 bases for J; bases not matched to a gene: 7. The CDR3 is 17 residues long. From germline, CDR1 is LGHDT and CDR2 YNNKEL (reference sequence). As for this clonotype: The antigen is unknown.

General study results and limits: The ex vivo response showed dominance by HLA-C-restricted CMV-specific TCR beta clonotypes.

This sequence joins TRBV3-1 and TRBJ1-1; 8 bases are a match to TRBD1. Sequencing used cultured CD8+ T cells from PBMCs, obtained from culture after CMV antigen stimulation. This receptor was obtained from a human donor in good health (CMV status not recorded). Some clones in this sample may be carry-over from other donors' samples. The CDR3: CASSQGWTGIVNTEAFF. The CDR3 DNA sequence: TGTGCCAGCAGCCAAGGGTGGACAGGGATTGTGAACACTGAAGCTTTCTTT.